This T cell receptor beta chain was sequenced for a study of blood T cells in healthy people across ages. This clonotype was detected only a few times. With a J-beta primer mix and a sample-barcoded 5' primer, a second PCR ran roughly 6 to 12 cycles. Unique molecular identifiers of 12 random nucleotides labeled each cDNA. No fewer than 2.5 million CDR3-containing paired-end reads came from each sample. Via MiXCR, TCRdb re-called the 5' RACE reads, giving one row per CDR3 protein. This sample has about 780,000 distinct CDR3 sequences, with 62% found just once. No fewer than 5.5 micrograms of total RNA were isolated from every sample. The CDR3 consists of 14 residues. CDR1 is SEHNR, CDR2 FQNEAQ, per germline (reference sequence). The junction had 8 bases not matched to a gene; V was cut back by 5 bases and J by 5 bases.

The sample consisted of blood. The receptor's source is a man aged 25 to 40 in good health. This sequence joins TRBV7-9 and TRBJ2-5; 7 bases map to TRBD2. CDR3 bases: TGTGCCAGCAGCCTCAGAGCGGGAAGGGAGACCCAGTACTTC. Amino acids: CASSLRAGRETQYF.